The rows below give T cell receptor beta chains drawn from one sample of a study of neurological immune-mediated disorders. MiXCR was run by TCRdb on the 5' RACE reads, yielding one entry per CDR3 protein. The repertoire has 55,000 to 65,000 distinct CDR3 sequences, less than 4% of them found once; the top ten carry under 2.5%. The sample comprised PBMCs. Every receptor here comes from a woman aged 50 to 65 with multiple sclerosis. Each CDR3 is given with its conserved first and last residue. The D gene is left open where the match is weak. Rows may omit the clone size; those that give it use once, few, many or a size class.

NA	TRBJ1-5	many	TRBV7-3	CASSLQGTSNQPQHF	TGTGCCAGCAGCTTACAGGGGACCAGCAATCAGCCCCAGCATTTT
NA	TRBJ2-7	many	TRBV20-1	CSARENYEQYF	TGCAGTGCTAGAGAGAACTACGAGCAGTACTTC
NA	TRBJ2-1	few	TRBV5-6	CASSFMSVSNEQFF	TGTGCCAGCAGCTTTATGTCGGTTAGTAATGAGCAGTTCTTC
TRBD1	TRBJ1-6	few	TRBV19	CASSMDRVFSPLHF	TGTGCCAGTAGTATGGACAGGGTTTTTTCACCCCTCCACTTT
TRBD2	TRBJ2-5	many	TRBV7-9	CASSLTSDAETQYF	TGTGCCAGCAGCCTGACTAGCGACGCAGAGACCCAGTACTTC
NA	TRBJ2-3	few	TRBV5-1	CASSRLVADTQYF	TGCGCCAGCAGCAGACTAGTAGCCGATACGCAGTATTTT
NA	TRBJ1-1	many	TRBV7-8	CASSLDRGSSSMPEAFF	TGTGCCAGCAGCTTAGATCGGGGTAGTTCGTCTATGCCTGAAGCTTTCTTT
NA	TRBJ1-3	few	TRBV6-2/TRBV6-3	CASRTRGGPGNTIYF	TGTGCCAGCAGGACCCGCGGTGGCCCTGGAAACACCATATATTTT
NA	TRBJ2-7	many	TRBV6-5	CASGIGGGTGFEQYF	TGTGCCAGCGGGATAGGAGGGGGCACCGGATTCGAGCAGTACTTC
NA	TRBJ1-2	many	TRBV6-6	CASMPGINYGYTF	TGTGCCAGCATGCCAGGGATTAACTATGGCTACACCTTC
NA	TRBJ2-5	many	TRBV12-3/TRBV12-4	CASSTRKETQYF	TGTGCCAGCAGCACCAGGAAAGAGACCCAGTACTTC
TRBD2	TRBJ2-5	many	TRBV28	CASRGGPGETQYF	TGTGCCAGCAGGGGAGGGCCGGGAGAGACCCAGTACTTC
NA	TRBJ1-1	NA	TRBV20-1	CSAKVSLNTEAFF	TGCAGTGCTAAGGTCAGCTTGAACACTGAAGCTTTCTTT
TRBD1	TRBJ1-6	NA	TRBV10-3	CATSDRAGSPLNF	TGTGCCACCTCGGACAGGGCGGGTTCACCCCTCAACTTT
TRBD2	TRBJ2-1	many	TRBV7-9	CASSPKFRLAAYNEQFF	TGTGCCAGCAGCCCCAAGTTCAGACTAGCGGCATACAATGAGCAGTTCTTC
NA	TRBJ1-2	many	TRBV4-3	CASSQDRQAPRGYTF	TGCGCCAGCAGCCAAGATAGGCAGGCCCCCCGGGGCTACACCTTC
TRBD1	TRBJ1-2	many	TRBV29-1	CSVDDRGLGYTF	TGCAGCGTTGATGACAGGGGGCTTGGCTACACCTTC
NA	TRBJ2-1	many	TRBV15	CATSGPGANNEQFF	TGTGCCACCAGCGGACCCGGGGCGAACAATGAGCAGTTCTTC
NA	TRBJ1-1	many	TRBV9	CASSVDQGDGTEAFF	TGTGCCAGCAGCGTAGATCAGGGTGATGGGACTGAAGCTTTCTTT
NA	TRBJ1-3	many	TRBV3-1	CASSQDQAGNTIYF	TGTGCCAGCAGCCAAGACCAGGCTGGAAACACCATATATTTT
TRBD1	TRBJ1-5	few	TRBV5-1	CASSLPGLGQSGSNQPQNF	TGCGCCAGCAGCTTACCGGGGTTGGGACAGTCAGGGAGCAATCAGCCCCAGAATTTT
NA	TRBJ2-1	many	TRBV4-2	CASSQDSVEQFF	TGTGCCAGCAGCCAAGATTCCGTTGAGCAGTTCTTC
TRBD1	TRBJ1-4	many	TRBV5-1	CASSPGQFNEKLFF	TGCGCCAGCAGCCCGGGACAGTTTAATGAAAAACTGTTTTTT
NA	TRBJ1-3	NA	TRBV5-1	CASSLEPQRNTIYF	TGCGCCAGCAGCTTGGAGCCCCAAAGAAACACCATATATTTT
NA	TRBJ1-1	many	TRBV20-1	CSARTPENTEAFF	TGCAGTGCTAGGACCCCAGAGAACACTGAAGCTTTCTTT
TRBD1	TRBJ1-5	many	TRBV2	CASSDRGDQPQHF	TGTGCCAGCAGTGACAGGGGGGATCAGCCCCAGCATTTT
NA	TRBJ1-1	many	TRBV2	CASSDSMNTEAFF	TGTGCCAGCAGCGACAGCATGAACACTGAAGCTTTCTTT
NA	TRBJ2-2	few	TRBV7-8	CASSRGPGELFF	TGTGCCAGCAGCCGGGGACCCGGGGAGCTGTTTTTT
NA	TRBJ1-1	many	TRBV20-1	CSAREGGAEAFF	TGCAGTGCTAGAGAGGGGGGGGCTGAAGCTTTCTTT
NA	TRBJ1-1	many	TRBV6-6	CASSYTKGYTEAFF	TGTGCCAGCAGTTATACTAAGGGGTACACTGAAGCTTTCTTT
TRBD1	TRBJ2-1	many	TRBV20-1	CSADGTVNEQFF	TGCAGTGCCGACGGGACAGTCAATGAGCAGTTCTTC
NA	TRBJ2-7	NA	TRBV19	CASSIRRGPSYEQYF	TGTGCCAGTAGTATCAGGAGGGGGCCTTCCTACGAGCAGTACTTC
TRBD1	TRBJ1-1	many	TRBV16	CASSRFRGTHTEAFF	TGTGCCAGCAGCCGATTCAGGGGGACCCACACTGAAGCTTTCTTT
NA	TRBJ2-1	many	TRBV7-7	CASSWPGQSYNEQFF	TGTGCTAGCAGCTGGCCCGGACAGTCATACAATGAGCAGTTCTTC
TRBD1	TRBJ1-4	many	TRBV12-3/TRBV12-4	CASTPGQGVEKLFF	TGTGCCAGCACTCCGGGACAGGGAGTTGAAAAACTGTTTTTT
NA	TRBJ1-1	many	TRBV5-1	CASSPRENTEAFF	TGCGCCAGCAGCCCCCGGGAGAACACTGAAGCTTTCTTT
NA	TRBJ1-1	many	TRBV5-1	CASSLNVNTEAFF	TGCGCCAGCAGCTTGAACGTGAACACTGAAGCTTTCTTT
NA	TRBJ2-1	few	TRBV3-1	CASSPGEGRHSF	TGTGCCAGCAGCCCAGGGGAGGGGCGACATTCCTTC
NA	TRBJ2-4	many	TRBV7-9	CASSLGRQLAKNIQYF	TGTGCCAGCAGCCTAGGACGACAGCTAGCCAAAAACATTCAGTACTTC
NA	TRBJ1-1	many	TRBV9	CASSVDARIMNTEAFF	TGTGCCAGCAGCGTAGATGCCAGGATCATGAACACTGAAGCTTTCTTT
NA	TRBJ2-3	many	TRBV25-1	CASSDAGSTDTQYF	TGTGCCAGCAGTGATGCCGGGAGCACAGATACGCAGTATTTT
TRBD1	TRBJ1-5	many	TRBV7-6	CASSLDPNRGQPQHF	TGTGCCAGCAGCTTAGACCCGAACAGGGGTCAGCCCCAGCATTTT
TRBD1	TRBJ2-2	many	TRBV20-1	CSARDYGTANTGELFF	TGCAGTGCTAGAGATTACGGGACAGCGAACACCGGGGAGCTGTTTTTT
NA	TRBJ1-3	many	TRBV7-2	CASSNSGRNTIYF	TGTGCCAGCTCAAATAGCGGAAGAAACACCATATATTTT
TRBD2	TRBJ2-1	many	TRBV20-1	CSAPGLAGYEQFF	TGCAGTGCCCCGGGACTAGCGGGATATGAGCAGTTCTTC
NA	TRBJ2-1	many	TRBV3-1	CASSQDRLGEQFF	TGTGCCAGCAGCCAAGATCGGTTGGGTGAGCAGTTCTTC
NA	TRBJ2-1	many	TRBV7-2	CASSLVVGVNEQFF	TGTGCCAGCAGCTTAGTTGTGGGAGTTAATGAGCAGTTCTTC
TRBD2	TRBJ2-2	many	TRBV20-1	CSARYGRGTGELFF	TGCAGTGCTAGATACGGGAGGGGCACCGGGGAGCTGTTTTTT
NA	TRBJ2-1	many	TRBV5-1	CASSSGLYNEQFF	TGCGCCAGCAGCTCGGGACTTTACAATGAGCAGTTCTTC
TRBD2	TRBJ2-2	many	TRBV20-1	CSAREGTSLTGELFF	TGCAGTGCTAGAGAGGGGACTAGTCTCACCGGGGAGCTGTTTTTT
NA	TRBJ2-2	many	TRBV12-3/TRBV12-4	CASSPPDRMLTGELFF	TGTGCCAGCAGTCCACCCGACAGGATGCTCACCGGGGAGCTGTTTTTT
NA	TRBJ2-1	many	TRBV7-2	CASSKAGNYNEQFF	TGTGCCAGCAGCAAGGCGGGAAATTACAATGAGCAGTTCTTC
NA	TRBJ1-4	many	TRBV5-1	CASSLDRAATNEKLFF	TGCGCCAGCAGCTTGGACAGGGCCGCAACTAATGAAAAACTGTTTTTT
TRBD2	TRBJ2-5	many	TRBV5-5	CASSSKPAVAGEETQYF	TGTGCCAGCAGCTCTAAACCTGCGGTAGCGGGAGAAGAGACCCAGTACTTC
TRBD2	TRBJ2-7	many	TRBV7-9	CASSLGLAGYEQYF	TGTGCCAGCAGCTTAGGACTAGCGGGCTACGAGCAGTACTTC
TRBD2	TRBJ2-1	many	TRBV4-3	CASSLLAGGVANEQFF	TGCGCCAGCAGCCTATTAGCGGGAGGGGTAGCCAATGAGCAGTTCTTC
TRBD1	TRBJ1-2	many	TRBV12-3/TRBV12-4	CASSEGQGNYGYTF	TGTGCCAGCAGTGAGGGACAGGGGAACTATGGCTACACCTTC
NA	TRBJ2-3	many	TRBV12-3/TRBV12-4	CASSLRITDTQYF	TGTGCCAGCAGTCTGAGGATCACAGATACGCAGTATTTT
NA	TRBJ2-7	many	TRBV12-3/TRBV12-4	CASSRGYEQYF	TGTGCCAGCAGCCGCGGCTACGAGCAGTACTTC